One sample yielded the 10 T cell receptor beta chains listed below, sequenced in a study of blood T cell repertoires in COVID-19. Data came from immunoSEQ multiplex PCR; TCRdb stores just in-frame clones and leaves some out. The data hold 150,000 to 200,000 clones, with 85% to 90% observed a single time. The sample taken for sequencing was peripheral blood. Every receptor here comes from a woman aged 18 to 35 who had recovered from COVID-19.

This chain links TRBV6-2 or TRBV6-3 with TRBJ1-4; D gene ambiguous. CDR1 and CDR2 from the germline V gene are MNHEY and SVGEGT. CDR3 length equals 19 residues. With 5 bases removed from V and 7 bases from J, the gap between germline ends came to 29 bases. The CDR3 DNA sequence: TGTGCCAGCAGTCCGATAACCGCCGGGAGCGCACTAGGAGCTGAAAAACTGTTTTTT. Protein sequence: CASSPITAGSALGAEKLFF.

This chain connects TRBV7-9 to TRBJ1-3; 7 bases map to TRBD1. The length of the CDR3 is 13 residues. Unmatched junction bases numbered 4, after V lost 8 bases and J lost 3 bases. Germline CDR1 is SEHNR and CDR2 is FQNEAQ (reference sequence). The CDR3 reads CASVRGDGNTIYF. CDR3 coding DNA: TGTGCCAGCGTCAGGGGGGATGGAAACACCATATATTTT.

The chain joins TRBV5-6 to TRBJ2-7; 11 bases agree with TRBD1. There are 14 residues in the CDR3. Trimming at V came to 4 bases and at J to 4 bases, leaving 4 bases not matched to a gene. Germline assignment: CDR1 SGHDT and CDR2 YYEEEE. The CDR3 is CASSPGTGGYEQYF. The CDR3 DNA is TGTGCCAGCAGCCCCGGGACAGGGGGTTACGAGCAGTACTTC.

In nucleotides, the CDR3 is TGTGCCAGCAGTGAATCCAGTCGCTCTTATTATGAGCAGTTCTTC. It yields the protein CASSESSRSYYEQFF. The chain combines TRBV2 with TRBJ2-1; D gene uncertain. Germline V lookup: CDR1 SNHLY, CDR2 FYNNEI. This CDR3 is 15 amino acids long. V lost 2 bases and J 8 bases, leaving 16 bases between the germline ends.

The chain links TRBV11-2 to TRBJ2-3; 9 nucleotides match TRBD2. Germline trimming cut 5 bases from V and 4 bases from J; bases unmatched to any gene: 10. In germline, CDR1 is SGHAT, CDR2 FQNNGV. The CDR3 covers 16 residues. The CDR3 region has the DNA TGTGCCAGCAGCCTGATTCTAGCGGGAATGGCAGATACGCAGTATTTT. Its translation is CASSLILAGMADTQYF.

The count of this clone is one. The CDR3 nucleotides are TGTGCCAGCAGCCCTACGGGAACAGATACGCAGTATTTT. Its translation: CASSPTGTDTQYF. The chain couples TRBV7-2 to TRBJ2-3, with a tentative D call TRBD2 (5 bases). CDR1 SGHTA and CDR2 FQGNSA come from the germline V gene. This CDR3 comprises 13 residues. Trimming pared 5 bases from V and 3 bases from J, leaving 9 bases between. Full variable domain (outside the CDR3, taken from reference TRBV7-2 and TRBJ2-3): GAGVSQSPSNKVTEKGKDVELRCDPISGHTALYWYRQSLGQGLEFLIYFQGNSAPDKSGLPSDRFSAERTGGSVSTLTIQRTQQEDSAVYLCASSPTGTDTQYFGPGTRLTVL.

The chain is built from TRBV5-5 and TRBJ2-7; 9 bases agree with TRBD1. The trim removed 3 bases at V and 2 bases at J, leaving 3 bases unmatched. Germline values: CDR1 SGHKS, CDR2 YYEKEE (reference sequence). The CDR3 loop spans 14 amino acids. The CDR3 DNA follows: TGTGCCAGCAGCTGGGACAGGGCTACCTACGAGCAGTACTTC. Encoded protein: CASSWDRATYEQYF.

This chain links TRBV13 with TRBJ2-2; 8 nucleotides agree with TRBD2. V lost 1 base to trimming and J lost 4 bases; unmatched junction nucleotides: 5. Germline CDR1 and CDR2: PRHDT and FYEKMQ (reference sequence). This CDR3 spans 16 amino acids. DNA for the CDR3: TGTGCCAGCAGCTTAGCGGGGGGGCCCGGCACCGGGGAGCTGTTTTTT. Its translation is CASSLAGGPGTGELFF.

The gene calls are TRBV2 and TRBJ1-1, with unresolved D. Germline-derived CDR1 and CDR2 are SNHLY and FYNNEI. The CDR3 extends over 14 amino acids. V dropped 4 bases and J dropped 1 base, with 10 bases sitting between them. The CDR3 DNA sequence: TGTGCCAGCAGTGTTAGAGGGAGGAACACTGAAGCTTTCTTT. It encodes CASSVRGRNTEAFF.

This chain connects TRBV6-5 to TRBJ2-1, with 10 bases that match TRBD2. Germline loops: CDR1 MNHEY, CDR2 SVGAGI. V gave up 7 bases and J gave up 8 bases; unmatched junction bases: 8. There are 14 residues in the CDR3. CDR3 coding DNA: TGTGCCAGCAAAAGCGGGGGGGCCTTGTATGAGCAGTTCTTC. Amino acids: CASKSGGALYEQFF.